What follows are 20 T cell receptor beta chains derived from one specimen sequenced in a study of low-dose radiotherapy and immunotherapy resistance in tumors. TRAV- and TRBV-specific primers, spanning alpha and beta chains, primed first-strand cDNA. Over approximately 20 PCR cycles, TCRs were amplified from a constant-region primer and V-primer adapter. TCRdb re-analysed the reads in MiXCR, keeping a single row per CDR3 protein. The sample records about 6,400 distinct CDR3 sequences, 71% being singletons. All receptors come from a human donor with advanced metastatic prostate, ovarian, gallbladder or colorectal cancer (not recorded which). This table probably holds off-target reads from a library built for another chain.

The V gene is TRBV7-2, the J gene TRBJ2-1; D perhaps matches TRBD2 (6 bases). Trimming shortened V by 7 bases and J by 10 bases, and 14 bases separated the two germline ends. Germline values: CDR1 SGHTA, CDR2 FQGNSA. This CDR3 has 12 residues. The CDR3 is CASTAGRWEQFF. CDR3 nucleotide sequence: TGTGCCAGCACGGCGGGAAGATGGGAGCAGTTCTTC.

The chain recombines TRBV13 with TRBJ2-1; no clear D gene. Germline V gene data show CDR1 as PRHDT and CDR2 as FYEKMQ (reference sequence). Trimming cost V 1 base and J 3 bases, with 4 bases left between them. The CDR3 contains 13 residues. This CDR3 is CASSLASYNEQFF. The CDR3 DNA reads TGTGCCAGCAGCTTAGCTAGCTACAATGAGCAGTTCTTC.

This clonotype was counted between two and nine times. The V call is TRBV19, the J call TRBJ1-2; the D is unclear. The CDR3 extends over 14 amino acids. V was trimmed by 10 bases and J by 1 base, leaving 16 bases between them. Germline V gene data show CDR1 as LNHDA and CDR2 as SQIVND (reference sequence). This CDR3 is CATSAQRDNYGYTF. The CDR3 DNA reads as TGTGCCACTTCGGCACAACGAGATAACTATGGCTACACCTTC.

This rearrangement joins TRBV5-1 to TRBJ2-7; 7 nucleotides line up with TRBD2. Germline CDR1 SGHRS, CDR2 YFSETQ. Trimming at V came to 2 bases and at J to 3 bases, leaving 5 bases not matched to a gene. CDR3 size: 14 residues. The CDR3 DNA is TGCGCCAGCAGCTTCTCGGGAGGCCTCTACGAGCAGTACTTC. Its protein product is CASSFSGGLYEQYF.

V and J are TRBV3-1 and TRBJ2-3; 14 positions agree with TRBD2. The CDR3 is made up of 17 amino acids. V shed 4 bases, J shed 0 bases, and the junction held 3 bases outside the gene matches. CDR1 is LGHDT and CDR2 is YNNKEL in the germline V gene (reference sequence). The CDR3: CASSPGLAGASTDTQYF. The CDR3 region has the DNA TGTGCCAGCAGCCCGGGACTAGCGGGGGCCAGCACAGATACGCAGTATTTT.

This chain connects TRBV6-2 or TRBV6-3 to TRBJ2-3; 10 bases line up with TRBD2. Germline CDR1 MNHEY, CDR2 SVGEGT. CDR3 length: 15 amino acids. Trimming removed 6 bases from V and 4 bases from J; junction bases left unmatched: 7. The CDR3 nucleotides are TGTGCCAGCAGGACGGAAGCGGGAGGGCCAGATACGCAGTATTTT. This codes for CASRTEAGGPDTQYF.

The chain carries TRBV5-6 and TRBJ2-3; D not certain. The CDR3 loop spans 14 amino acids. Germline values: CDR1 SGHDT, CDR2 YYEEEE. Trimming cost V 1 base and J 2 bases, with 8 bases left between them. The CDR3 sequence: CASSLTRNTDTQYF. DNA for the CDR3: TGTGCCAGCAGCTTGACGAGGAACACAGATACGCAGTATTTT.

The CDR3 DNA follows: TGTGCCAGTAGTAGGACCTCAGGGACAGGGGGCAATCAGCCCCAGCATTTT. Protein: CASSRTSGTGGNQPQHF. V gene TRBV19 combines with J gene TRBJ1-5, with TRBD1 identical over 10 bases. The CDR3 runs 17 residues. V was clipped by 4 bases and J by 2 bases; unmatched bases: 8. Germline V gene data show CDR1 as LNHDA and CDR2 as SQIVND (reference sequence).

CDR3 nucleotide sequence: TGCGCCAGCGCAACCCAATCCGGGACAGGGGTGGCCGGGGAGCTGTTTTTT. Protein: CASATQSGTGVAGELFF. The chain is built from TRBV5-1 and TRBJ2-2, with 10 bases matching TRBD1. J was trimmed by 6 bases and V by 7 bases; bases with no gene match: 15. The CDR3 has 17 residues. Germline V CDR1 and CDR2: SGHRS, YFSETQ.

This clonotype was seen only a few times. V gene TRBV30 combines with J gene TRBJ1-1; 7 positions agree with TRBD1. This CDR3 contains 14 residues. Germline V lookup: CDR1 GTSNPN, CDR2 SVGIG (reference sequence). V shed 1 base and J 4 bases; nucleotides not matched to a gene: 6. The CDR3 here is CAWSGVRGATEAFF. The CDR3 DNA reads TGTGCCTGGAGTGGCGTCAGGGGGGCCACTGAAGCTTTCTTT.

The rearrangement uses TRBV28 and TRBJ2-3; 8 nucleotides agree with TRBD2. The trim removed 6 bases at V and 1 base at J, leaving 6 bases unmatched. The CDR3 sequence is 15 residues long. Per germline, CDR1 MDHEN and CDR2 SYDVKM. This chain's CDR3 is CASRSGSAGTDTQYF. Written as DNA, the CDR3 is TGTGCCAGCAGAAGCGGGAGTGCTGGCACAGATACGCAGTATTTT. Drawing the rest from reference TRBV28 and TRBJ2-3, the complete variable domain is DVKVTQSSRYLVKRTGEKVFLECVQDMDHENMFWYRQDPGLGLRLIYFSYDVKMKEKGDIPEGYSVSREKKERFSLILESASTNQTSMYLCASRSGSAGTDTQYFGPGTRLTVL.

As DNA, the CDR3 is TGTGCCAGTAGTATGCCCTCATCGGGGGCGAGCTATGGCTACACCTTC. As protein: CASSMPSSGASYGYTF. This chain joins TRBV19 and TRBJ1-2, with D tentatively TRBD1 (6 bases). Germline loops: CDR1 LNHDA, CDR2 SQIVND (reference sequence). V was pared by 3 bases and J by 4 bases, with 18 bases between. The CDR3 runs to 16 residues.

CDR3 coding DNA: TGTGCCAGCAGTTTCCGGCCAGGTTCCTACAATGAGCAGTTCTTC. It is translated as CASSFRPGSYNEQFF. The gene calls are TRBV28 and TRBJ2-1; D gene ambiguous. This CDR3 comprises 15 residues. Deletions cut 3 bases from V and 1 base from J, with 10 bases between. The germline V gene has CDR1 MDHEN and CDR2 SYDVKM.

The V call is TRBV28, the J call TRBJ2-7; D remains unclear. Germline lookup yields CDR1 MDHEN and CDR2 SYDVKM. The CDR3 consists of 16 residues. V dropped 1 base and J dropped 5 bases, with 18 bases sitting between them. CDR3 residues: CASSLYGGRAPHEQYF. CDR3 DNA sequence: TGTGCCAGCAGTTTATATGGCGGAAGGGCCCCCCACGAGCAGTACTTC.

This chain connects TRBV5-1 to TRBJ2-3; 15 bases agree with TRBD2. The CDR3 totals 16 residues. The V and J ends lost 0 bases and 5 bases, in that order; junction bases with no gene match: 1. Germline CDR1 and CDR2: SGHRS and YFSETQ. The CDR3 region is CASSLAGLAGGDTQYF. The CDR3 DNA sequence: TGCGCCAGCAGCTTGGCGGGACTAGCGGGAGGAGATACGCAGTATTTT.

The J gene is TRBJ1-5, the V gene TRBV4-1, with D uncertain. Trimming stripped 2 bases from V and 2 bases from J, with 7 bases between. Germline CDR1 is MGHRA and CDR2 is YSYEKL. The CDR3 is 14 residues long. CDR3 region: CASSQLLGNQPQHF. In nucleotides, the CDR3 is TGCGCCAGCAGCCAACTGTTAGGCAATCAGCCCCAGCATTTT.

The chain employs TRBV19 and TRBJ2-1, with TRBD2 matching over 10 bases. The CDR3 contains 15 residues. Germline assignment: CDR1 LNHDA and CDR2 SQIVND (reference sequence). With 5 bases clipped from V and 4 bases from J, the junction kept 5 bases outside the gene matches. The CDR3 reads CASSSQRGGYNEQFF. CDR3 nucleotide sequence: TGTGCCAGTAGTTCCCAGCGGGGGGGGTACAATGAGCAGTTCTTC.

This clonotype was counted a few times. The gene calls are TRBV12-3 or TRBV12-4 and TRBJ1-1, with D tentatively TRBD1 (6 bases). The CDR3 spans 14 residues. V was shortened by 2 bases and J by 4 bases, with 11 bases between the two germline ends. The CDR3 DNA reads TGTGCCAGCAGTTTATCGGGGGCGAGCACTGAAGCTTTCTTT. It codes for CASSLSGASTEAFF.

V is TRBV11-2 and J is TRBJ1-1; tentatively, D is TRBD1 (5 bases). The CDR3 length is 13 residues. The V gene lost 5 bases and the J gene lost 2 bases, with 9 bases spanning the gap. CDR1 SGHAT and CDR2 FQNNGV come from the germline V gene. The chain's CDR3 is CASSKGANTEAFF. In nucleotides, the CDR3 is TGTGCCAGCAGCAAAGGGGCTAACACTGAAGCTTTCTTT.

J is TRBJ2-5 and V is TRBV7-1, with 8 bases identical to TRBD2. TRBV7-1 has ORF status, its function being uncertain. The CDR3 covers 16 residues. V shed 5 bases and J 1 base; nucleotides not matched to a gene: 9. The CDR3 sequence is CASSGRVAGIQETQYF. Here the CDR3 DNA reads TGTGCCAGCAGCGGGCGGGTAGCGGGGATCCAAGAGACCCAGTACTTC.